These 20 T cell receptor beta chains were all obtained from the same sample, sequenced in a study of T cells after somatic rescue of genetic block. Profiling relied on immunoSEQ multiplex PCR, and the TCRdb table lists in-frame clones only, not all of them. The repertoire includes 14,000 to 15,000 clones, under 75% of them detected once, and approximately 15% sits in the top ten. The sequenced sample consisted of peripheral blood mononuclear cells (PBMCs). Every receptor here comes from a boy younger than 18.

The chain links TRBV10-3 to TRBJ2-6, with D maybe TRBD1 (6 bases). Trimming shortened V by 8 bases and J by 4 bases, and 6 bases separated the two germline ends. CDR3 length: 12 residues. Germline lookup yields CDR1 ENHRY and CDR2 SYGVKD. CDR3 loop: CAIGTGANVLTF. The CDR3 DNA reads TGTGCCATCGGGACAGGGGCCAACGTCCTGACTTTC.

The chain carries TRBV11-2 and TRBJ2-1; 8 positions match TRBD1. This CDR3 comprises 16 residues. V trimming: 5 bases; J trimming: 6 bases; junction bases outside the gene matches: 12. Germline V gives CDR1 SGHAT, CDR2 FQNNGV. The DNA of the CDR3 is TGTGCCAGCAGCACTCGTACAGGGGGAGGACTCAATGAGCAGTTCTTC. Translating it yields CASSTRTGGGLNEQFF.

This chain uses TRBV5-1 with TRBJ1-1; possibly TRBD1 for D (5 bases). The germline V gene encodes CDR1 SGHRS and CDR2 YFSETQ. V lost 0 bases to trimming and J lost 7 bases, with 10 bases between them. The CDR3 loop spans 13 amino acids. CDR3 in amino acids: CASSLVGGGEAFF. In DNA form, the CDR3 reads TGCGCCAGCAGCTTGGTGGGTGGGGGTGAAGCTTTCTTT.

The chain has TRBV7-9 and TRBJ1-1; possible D gene TRBD1, 6 bases. V was shortened by 4 bases and J by 0 bases, with 9 bases between the two germline ends. Germline V gene sequence: CDR1 SEHNR, CDR2 FQNEAQ (reference sequence). The CDR3 is 14 residues long. The CDR3 here is CASSSQGVNTEAFF. For the CDR3, the DNA is TGTGCCAGCAGCTCACAGGGCGTGAACACTGAAGCTTTCTTT.

Here the CDR3 DNA reads TGTGCCAGCAGCGTAGGAAATTGGGGGGAAAAGGAGCCCCAGCATTTT. Protein product: CASSVGNWGEKEPQHF. The genes are TRBV9 and TRBJ1-5; tentatively, D is TRBD1 (5 bases). Trimming stripped 0 bases from V and 8 bases from J, with 18 bases between. The CDR3 is made up of 16 amino acids. CDR1 and CDR2 (germline): SGDLS, YYNGEE.

V and J are TRBV19 and TRBJ2-7; tentatively, D is TRBD1 (5 bases). From germline, CDR1 is LNHDA and CDR2 SQIVND (reference sequence). V lost 8 bases to trimming and J lost 0 bases, with 17 bases between them. The CDR3 runs 15 residues. CDR3 sequence reads: CASSTRARPSYEQYF. In nucleotides, the CDR3 is TGTGCCAGTTCCACCAGGGCTCGACCCTCCTACGAGCAGTACTTC.

V usage is TRBV28 and J usage is TRBJ2-7; 7 bases are a match to TRBD1. The germline gives CDR1 MDHEN, CDR2 SYDVKM. This CDR3 comprises 16 residues. The J segment lost 2 bases and the V segment lost 2 bases, leaving 9 bases of the junction unmatched. The CDR3 region is CASSLPRTGPTYEQYF. CDR3 nucleotide sequence: TGTGCCAGCAGTTTACCACGGACAGGTCCCACCTACGAGCAGTACTTC. Drawing the rest from reference TRBV28 and TRBJ2-7, the complete variable domain is DVKVTQSSRYLVKRTGEKVFLECVQDMDHENMFWYRQDPGLGLRLIYFSYDVKMKEKGDIPEGYSVSREKKERFSLILESASTNQTSMYLCASSLPRTGPTYEQYFGPGTRLTVT.

The CDR3 DNA is TGTGCCAGCAGCTCGGGACAGGGGATAGATACGCAGTATTTT. This gives the protein CASSSGQGIDTQYF. J is TRBJ2-3 and V is TRBV7-3; 10 bases agree with TRBD1. V was clipped by 4 bases and J by 5 bases; unmatched bases: 3. This CDR3 region has 14 residues. Germline values: CDR1 SGHTA, CDR2 FQGTGA.

The chain has TRBV5-1 and TRBJ1-3; no clear D gene. This CDR3 spans 14 amino acids. Germline V CDR1 and CDR2: SGHRS, YFSETQ. The V gene lost 8 bases and the J gene lost 0 bases, with 12 bases spanning the gap. In nucleotides, the CDR3 is TGCGCCAGTAGAAAACAGAGCTCTGGAAACACCATATATTTT. Protein sequence: CASRKQSSGNTIYF.

V is TRBV19 and J is TRBJ2-7; 12 bases are shared with TRBD2. Germline CDR1 reads LNHDA; CDR2 reads SQIVND (reference sequence). The CDR3 totals 14 residues. Germline trimming cut 5 bases from V and 5 bases from J; bases unmatched to any gene: 4. Here the CDR3 reads CASSYRLAGDEQYF. CDR3 nucleotide sequence: TGTGCCAGTAGTTATAGACTAGCGGGAGACGAGCAGTACTTC.

The chain uses TRBV7-9 and TRBJ1-6; no firm D call. CDR1 is SEHNR and CDR2 is FQNEAQ in the germline V gene (reference sequence). Trimming removed 5 bases at V and 8 bases at J, with 7 bases between. CDR3 length equals 12 residues. This CDR3 reads CASSDFYSPLHF. CDR3 bases: TGTGCCAGCAGCGACTTCTATTCACCCCTCCACTTT.

This chain uses TRBV5-1 with TRBJ2-1, with 10 bases identical to TRBD1. The germline CDR1 and CDR2 sequences are SGHRS and YFSETQ. Trimming cost V 1 base and J 6 bases; bases outside gene matches: 1. The length of the CDR3 is 14 residues. The CDR3 region is CASSLRDRGNEQFF. As DNA, the CDR3 is TGCGCCAGCAGCTTGCGGGACAGGGGCAATGAGCAGTTCTTC.

The chain has TRBV25-1 and TRBJ1-4; unclear D gene. Trimming removed 5 bases from V and 8 bases from J, with 12 bases in between. Germline CDR1 is MGHDK and CDR2 is SYGVNS. The length of the CDR3 is 13 residues. The CDR3 reads CASSSGWEEKLFF. CDR3 nucleotides: TGTGCCAGCAGTTCCGGCTGGGAAGAAAAACTGTTTTTT.

This rearrangement joins TRBV5-1 to TRBJ2-7, with unresolved D. V was pared by 0 bases and J by 5 bases, with 6 bases between. Germline CDR1 and CDR2: SGHRS and YFSETQ. The CDR3 consists of 12 residues. The CDR3 bases are TGCGCCAGCAGCTTGGTTTTGGACGAGCAGTACTTC. Residues: CASSLVLDEQYF.

This clone was observed a single time. This chain links TRBV2 with TRBJ2-3; D not resolved. The CDR3 runs 15 residues. V was shortened by 7 bases and J by 3 bases, with 17 bases between the two germline ends. Germline V gene sequence: CDR1 SNHLY, CDR2 FYNNEI. Written as DNA, the CDR3 is TGTGCCAGCACCCGGTACTCCAGTAGGACAGATACGCAGTATTTT. As protein: CASTRYSSRTDTQYF.

The chain joins TRBV18 to TRBJ2-7; 8 bases match TRBD1. With 0 bases clipped from V and 3 bases from J, the junction kept 4 bases outside the gene matches. The CDR3 is 15 amino acids. Germline V gene data show CDR1 as KGHSH and CDR2 as LQKENI. Written as DNA, the CDR3 is TGTGCCAGCTCACCACCGGGGACAGGCCACTACGAGCAGTACTTC. As protein: CASSPPGTGHYEQYF. Full variable domain (outside the CDR3, taken from reference TRBV18 and TRBJ2-7): NAGVMQNPRHLVRRRGQEARLRCSPMKGHSHVYWYRQLPEEGLKFMVYLQKENIIDESGMPKERFSAEFPKEGPSILRIQQVVRGDSAAYFCASSPPGTGHYEQYFGPGTRLTVT.

The J gene is TRBJ1-4, the V gene TRBV30; D might be TRBD1 (6 bases). CDR1 is GTSNPN, CDR2 SVGIG, per germline (reference sequence). V was trimmed by 2 bases and J by 4 bases, leaving 17 bases between them. The CDR3 has 16 amino acids. In nucleotides, the CDR3 is TGTGCCTGGAGTAGGGGGGGGCGAGAGGGTAATGAAAAACTGTTTTTT. It is translated as CAWSRGGREGNEKLFF.

This rearrangement joins TRBV4-2 to TRBJ2-5, with TRBD2 matching over 7 bases. V lost 2 bases and J lost 5; bases outside the gene matches: 2. The CDR3 is 13 amino acids. CDR1 LGHNA and CDR2 YNFKEQ come from the germline V gene. The CDR3 sequence is CASSQREGETQYF. CDR3 in DNA: TGTGCCAGCAGCCAAAGGGAGGGGGAGACCCAGTACTTC.

This clone was seen more than once but under ten times. The chain uses TRBV4-1 and TRBJ1-6; tentatively, D is TRBD1 (6 bases). In germline, CDR1 is MGHRA, CDR2 YSYEKL. V was shortened by 6 bases and J by 8 bases, with 17 bases between the two germline ends. This CDR3 spans 15 amino acids. The CDR3 spells CASSRDPNRDSPLHF. CDR3 nucleotide sequence: TGCGCCAGCAGTCGGGACCCAAACAGGGATTCACCCCTCCACTTT.

This sequence joins TRBV28 and TRBJ2-7; the match to TRBD1 covers 7 bases. The CDR3 is 14 residues long. Germline values: CDR1 MDHEN, CDR2 SYDVKM. V was pared by 2 bases and J by 4 bases, with 5 bases of the junction left unmatched. CDR3 nucleotides: TGTGCCAGCAGTTTAAGGGGGCCCCTTTACGAGCAGTACTTC. Translating gives CASSLRGPLYEQYF. Based on the CDR3 plus reference TRBV28 and TRBJ2-7, the full variable domain is DVKVTQSSRYLVKRTGEKVFLECVQDMDHENMFWYRQDPGLGLRLIYFSYDVKMKEKGDIPEGYSVSREKKERFSLILESASTNQTSMYLCASSLRGPLYEQYFGPGTRLTVT.